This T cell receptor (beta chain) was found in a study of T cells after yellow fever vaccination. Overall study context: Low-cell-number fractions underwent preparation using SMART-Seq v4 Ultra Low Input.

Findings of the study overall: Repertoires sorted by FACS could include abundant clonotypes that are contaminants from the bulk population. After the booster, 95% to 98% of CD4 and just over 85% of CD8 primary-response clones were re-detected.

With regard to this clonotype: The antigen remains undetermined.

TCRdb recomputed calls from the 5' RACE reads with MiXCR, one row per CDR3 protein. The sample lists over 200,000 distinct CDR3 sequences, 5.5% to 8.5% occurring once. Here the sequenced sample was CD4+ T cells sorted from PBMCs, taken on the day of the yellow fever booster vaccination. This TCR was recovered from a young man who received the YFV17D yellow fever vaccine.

Here the CDR3 DNA reads TGTGCCAGTAGTATCTTAAGATTATACAATGAGCAGTTCTTC. This sequence encodes CASSILRLYNEQFF. The J gene is TRBJ2-1, the V gene TRBV19; D unclear. There are 14 residues in the CDR3. Trimming removed 3 bases at V and 4 bases at J, with 10 bases between. Per germline, CDR1 LNHDA and CDR2 SQIVND (reference sequence).